The subject of this entry is one TCR beta chain. Its antigen remains unidentified. The entry originates in a study of early T cells in non-severe SARS-CoV-2 infection. Overall study findings and caveats: The matching step, a VDJdb search, favored anti-spike CD8 responses and missed private and CD4 specificities.

Germline V gene sequence: CDR1 SGHAT, CDR2 FQNNGV. The V segment lost 6 bases and the J segment 14 bases; nucleotides outside the gene matches: 21. The CDR3 has 16 amino acids. Unique molecular identifiers were added to individual cDNA molecules. Each CDR3 protein is one row after TCRdb ran MiXCR on the 5' RACE reads. The table shows around 57,000 distinct CDR3 sequences, with around 13% occurring only once. The sequenced sample consisted of whole blood. The rearrangement uses TRBV11-2 and TRBJ1-4, with 7 bases lining up with TRBD1. The receptor was derived from an adult who was a healthcare worker with PCR-confirmed SARS-CoV-2 infection or an uninfected control (not recorded which). The CDR3 here is CASSQTAGTEVRGLFF. In nucleotides, the CDR3 is TGTGCCAGCAGTCAGACCGCCGGGACAGAGGTCCGCGGGCTGTTTTTT. Supplemented by reference TRBV11-2 and TRBJ1-4, the full variable domain reads EAGVAQSPRYKIIEKRQSVAFWCNPISGHATLYWYQQILGQGPKLLIQFQNNGVVDDSQLPKDRFSAERLKGVDSTLKIQPAKLEDSAVYLCASSQTAGTEVRGLFFGSGTQLSVL.